One sample yielded the 23 T cell receptor beta chains listed below, sequenced in a study of T cells after yellow fever vaccination. TCRdb re-called the 5' RACE reads through MiXCR, storing one row per CDR3 protein. The sample yields roughly 99,000 distinct CDR3 sequences, roughly 5.8% seen once. The specimen comprised CD8+ T cells sorted from PBMCs, sampled 10 days after the yellow fever booster vaccination. Receptors originate from a man aged 18 to 30 who received the YFV17D yellow fever vaccine.

This clonotype was seen more than once but under ten times. V is TRBV7-9 and J is TRBJ1-4; TRBD1 agrees at 7 bases. The CDR3 is 17 amino acids. Germline CDR1 SEHNR, CDR2 FQNEAQ (reference sequence). The V and J ends lost 4 bases and 3 bases, in that order; junction bases with no gene match: 11. CDR3 in amino acids: CASSSGTEGLPNEKLFF. As DNA, the CDR3 is TGTGCCAGCAGCTCCGGGACAGAGGGTCTACCTAATGAAAAACTGTTTTTT.

The rearrangement joins TRBV6-6 to TRBJ2-2, with D unclear. The CDR3 has 11 amino acids. CDR1 and CDR2 (germline): MNHNY, SVGAGI (reference sequence). Trimming stripped 7 bases from V and 9 bases from J, with 9 bases between. Here the CDR3 DNA reads TGTGCCAGCAAGTGGGAACGGGAGCTGTTTTTT. As protein: CASKWERELFF.

The DNA for the CDR3 is TGTGCCAGCAGCAACCCGACAGGGTCGGCCGGGGAGCTGTTTTTT. Its translation is CASSNPTGSAGELFF. This chain links TRBV5-6 with TRBJ2-2, with 7 positions matching TRBD1. From germline, CDR1 is SGHDT and CDR2 YYEEEE. CDR3 length: 15 amino acids. V gave up 4 bases and J gave up 6 bases; unmatched junction bases: 9.

This clonotype was seen a few times. The rearrangement uses TRBV29-1 and TRBJ2-1; 10 bases align to TRBD1. The germline gives CDR1 SQVTM, CDR2 ANQGSEA. Trimming took 4 bases from V and 4 from J; bases not matched to a gene: 4. The CDR3 has 14 amino acids. The CDR3 reads CSVVGDRGYNEQFF. Written as DNA, the CDR3 is TGCAGCGTTGTAGGGGACAGGGGATACAATGAGCAGTTCTTC.

This clonotype was observed a few times. The gene calls are TRBV5-5 and TRBJ1-6; 7 bases are a match to TRBD1. This CDR3 has 17 amino acids. V was pared by 4 bases and J by 1 base, with 8 bases of the junction left unmatched. CDR1 is SGHKS and CDR2 is YYEKEE in the germline V gene (reference sequence). In DNA form, the CDR3 reads TGTGCCAGCAGCGAACAGGGGAGGTGGTCCTATAATTCACCCCTCCACTTT. It encodes CASSEQGRWSYNSPLHF.

V gene TRBV6-2 or TRBV6-3 combines with J gene TRBJ2-1; 7 positions agree with TRBD1. V was pared by 10 bases and J by 3 bases, with 9 bases of the junction left unmatched. The germline V gene has CDR1 MNHEY and CDR2 SVGEGT. There are 14 residues in the CDR3. The CDR3 loop is CATRAQGIYNEQFF. The CDR3 DNA is TGTGCCACGCGAGCACAGGGGATCTACAATGAGCAGTTCTTC.

This clonotype was picked up a small number of times. V usage is TRBV7-9 and J usage is TRBJ2-7; D is unresolved. Germline V gives CDR1 SEHNR, CDR2 FQNEAQ (reference sequence). Trimming removed 8 bases from V and 3 bases from J, with 5 bases in between. This CDR3 is 10 amino acids long. The CDR3 sequence: CASGNYEQYF. CDR3 sequence (DNA): TGTGCCAGCGGGAACTACGAGCAGTACTTC.

The J gene is TRBJ2-5, the V gene TRBV25-1; D perhaps matches TRBD1 (5 bases). Germline lookup yields CDR1 MGHDK and CDR2 SYGVNS. The CDR3 covers 16 residues. V was pared by 6 bases and J by 1 base, with 18 bases between. The CDR3 loop reads CASRLTGADAQETQYF. CDR3 in DNA: TGTGCCAGCAGATTAACTGGGGCCGACGCCCAAGAGACCCAGTACTTC.

This clonotype has just a few counts. V usage is TRBV5-1 and J usage is TRBJ2-7, with D possibly being TRBD1 (5 bases). From germline, CDR1 is SGHRS and CDR2 YFSETQ. CDR3 length equals 14 residues. Between the trimmed V and J ends, which lost 2 bases and 3 bases, there was a span of 12 bases. CDR3 protein: CASSFGHGNYEQYF. The CDR3 DNA follows: TGCGCCAGCAGCTTCGGACACGGAAACTACGAGCAGTACTTC.

This clonotype has at least ten counts. The rearrangement links TRBV4-1 to TRBJ2-7, with D possibly matching TRBD1 (6 bases). From germline, CDR1 is MGHRA and CDR2 YSYEKL. The ends were cut back, 6 bases at V and 7 bases at J, with 19 bases in the middle. This CDR3 spans 14 amino acids. CDR3 sequence: CASSYDTGSGEQYV. DNA for the CDR3: TGCGCCAGCAGTTATGATACAGGGTCTGGGGAGCAGTACGTC.

The V and J genes are TRBV20-1 and TRBJ2-7; 8 nucleotides align to TRBD1. From germline, CDR1 is DFQATT and CDR2 SNEGSKA (reference sequence). The ends lost 2 bases at V and 5 bases at J; junction bases unmatched: 8. CDR3 length equals 14 residues. CDR3: CSARTRDRINEQYV. The CDR3 DNA sequence: TGCAGTGCTAGAACGAGGGACAGGATCAACGAGCAGTACGTC.

This clonotype was recorded many times. The V gene is TRBV20-1, the J gene TRBJ2-7; TRBD2 matches at 7 bases. The ends lost 5 bases at V and 5 bases at J; junction bases unmatched: 12. This CDR3 contains 14 residues. In germline, CDR1 is DFQATT, CDR2 SNEGSKA (reference sequence). This CDR3 is CSAYATGAGDEQYF. CDR3 coding DNA: TGCAGTGCTTATGCGACGGGCGCGGGGGACGAGCAGTACTTC.

This clonotype has more than one count but fewer than ten. The chain links TRBV27 to TRBJ1-5; no firm D call. The CDR3 contains 15 residues. V was clipped by 0 bases and J by 10 bases, with 16 bases between them. The V gene's germline CDR1 is MNHEY and CDR2 SMNVEV (reference sequence). DNA for the CDR3: TGTGCCAGCAGTTTATCGATTCCGGTTGGAGGACCCCAGCATTTT. Protein: CASSLSIPVGGPQHF.

This clonotype was observed a handful of times. The chain couples TRBV20-1 to TRBJ1-5, with TRBD1 matching 9 bases. CDR1 is DFQATT and CDR2 is SNEGSKA in the germline V gene (reference sequence). CDR3 length equals 15 residues. V lost 7 bases to trimming and J lost 4 bases; unmatched junction nucleotides: 11. CDR3 DNA sequence: TGCAGTGTTGACCCGGGACAGGGAGCTAATCAGCCCCAGCATTTT. It specifies CSVDPGQGANQPQHF.

This sequence joins TRBV9 and TRBJ1-2, with a tentative D call TRBD1 (5 bases). V lost 4 bases, J lost 8 bases, and 18 bases lay in between. CDR3 size: 14 residues. Germline assignment: CDR1 SGDLS and CDR2 YYNGEE. DNA for the CDR3: TGTGCCAGCAGCCTCAACAGGATAGCGGGCGGCTACACCTTC. Protein: CASSLNRIAGGYTF.

This chain links TRBV29-1 with TRBJ1-2; no reliable D call. The CDR3 sequence is 12 residues long. Germline loops: CDR1 SQVTM, CDR2 ANQGSEA. V was trimmed by 2 bases and J by 2 bases, leaving 6 bases between them. The CDR3 nucleotides are TGCAGCGTTGAACTCGCCAACTATGGCTACACCTTC. This sequence encodes CSVELANYGYTF.

The sample holds many counts of this clonotype. The chain employs TRBV20-1 and TRBJ1-2; a possible D gene is TRBD1 (5 bases). Germline V gene lookup returns CDR1 DFQATT and CDR2 SNEGSKA (reference sequence). The CDR3 covers 13 residues. Trimming took 3 bases from V and 0 from J, leaving 8 bases between them. The CDR3 here is CSASGGPNYGYTF. Written as DNA, the CDR3 is TGCAGTGCTAGTGGGGGACCTAACTATGGCTACACCTTC.

The rearrangement uses TRBV5-5 and TRBJ1-2, with D possibly matching TRBD1 (6 bases). Germline CDR1 reads SGHKS; CDR2 reads YYEKEE (reference sequence). V gave up 5 bases and J gave up 6 bases, with 20 bases separating them. The CDR3 runs to 15 residues. The CDR3 DNA reads TGTGCCAGCAGTTTGAAAGTAACAGGGAGTGATGGCTACACCTTC. Its translation: CASSLKVTGSDGYTF.

This clonotype was found a few times. The genes are TRBV20-1 and TRBJ2-7, with a weak D call TRBD1 (6 bases). CDR1 and CDR2 (germline): DFQATT, SNEGSKA (reference sequence). This CDR3 has 12 amino acids. Trimming cost V 5 bases and J 5 bases, with 13 bases left between them. CDR3 bases: TGCAGTGCTGCAGGGGAGAGGGACGAGCAGTACTTC. Its protein product is CSAAGERDEQYF.

V is TRBV12-3 or TRBV12-4 and J is TRBJ1-1; 8 bases line up with TRBD1. The CDR3 loop spans 13 amino acids. V was clipped by 8 bases and J by 0 bases; unmatched bases: 2. The CDR3 DNA sequence: TGTGCCAGCCAGGGACAGGTGAACACTGAAGCTTTCTTT. Encoded protein: CASQGQVNTEAFF.

This chain joins TRBV7-9 and TRBJ2-2, with D possibly matching TRBD2 (5 bases). The germline CDR1 and CDR2 sequences are SEHNR and FQNEAQ (reference sequence). Trimming removed 5 bases from V and 3 bases from J, with 13 bases in between. The CDR3 is 15 residues long. CDR3 nucleotides: TGTGCCAGCAGCCCAAAAGAGGGAGACACCGGGGAGCTGTTTTTT. Its translation is CASSPKEGDTGELFF.

This clonotype was found a few times. J is TRBJ2-7 and V is TRBV27, with a tentative D call TRBD2 (6 bases). The ends were cut back, 2 bases at V and 3 bases at J, with 11 bases in the middle. This CDR3 has 14 amino acids. Germline lookup yields CDR1 MNHEY and CDR2 SMNVEV (reference sequence). Here the CDR3 DNA reads TGTGCCAGCAGTTTAAGGGGACTGATCTACGAGCAGTACTTC. This encodes CASSLRGLIYEQYF.

The chain couples TRBV24-1 to TRBJ2-3; D ambiguous. Trimming took off 2 bases at V and 6 bases at J, with 8 bases between the two ends. The CDR3 spans 13 residues. CDR1 is KGHDR, CDR2 SFDVKD, per germline. The CDR3 DNA sequence: TGTGCCACCAGTGATTCCCAGGAGGATACGCAGTATTTT. This gives the protein CATSDSQEDTQYF.